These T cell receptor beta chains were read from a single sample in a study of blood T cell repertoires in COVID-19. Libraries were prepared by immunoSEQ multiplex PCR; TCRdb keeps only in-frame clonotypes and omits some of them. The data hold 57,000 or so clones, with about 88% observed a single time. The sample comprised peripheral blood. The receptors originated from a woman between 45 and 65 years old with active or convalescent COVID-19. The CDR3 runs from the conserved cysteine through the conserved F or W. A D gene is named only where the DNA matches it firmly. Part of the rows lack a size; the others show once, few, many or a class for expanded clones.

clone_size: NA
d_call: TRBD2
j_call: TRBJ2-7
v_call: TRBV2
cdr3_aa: CASRWSGSTYEQYF
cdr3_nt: TGTGCCAGCAGGTGGAGCGGGAGCACCTACGAGCAGTACTTC

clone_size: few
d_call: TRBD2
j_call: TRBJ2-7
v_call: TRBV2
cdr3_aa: CASKLAGGAYEQYF
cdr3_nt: TGTGCCAGCAAACTAGCGGGAGGAGCGTACGAGCAGTACTTC

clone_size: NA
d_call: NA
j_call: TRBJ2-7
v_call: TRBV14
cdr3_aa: CASSLSRVFGAEQYF
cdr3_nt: TGTGCCAGCAGCCTAAGCAGGGTTTTCGGAGCCGAGCAGTACTTC

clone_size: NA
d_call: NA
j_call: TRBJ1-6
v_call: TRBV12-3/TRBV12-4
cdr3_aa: CASSLTGAPLHF
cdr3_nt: TGTGCCAGCAGTTTAACGGGAGCACCCCTCCACTTT

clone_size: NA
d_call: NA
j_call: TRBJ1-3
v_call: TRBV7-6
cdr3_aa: CASSLGVTGGSTIYF
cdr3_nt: TGTGCCAGCAGCTTAGGCGTCACAGGTGGATCCACCATATATTTT

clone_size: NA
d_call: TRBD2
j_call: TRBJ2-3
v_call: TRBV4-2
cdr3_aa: CASSQLGSSGLSGGDYTDTQYF
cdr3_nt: TGTGCCAGCAGCCAATTGGGCTCCAGCGGACTATCGGGGGGAGATTACACAGATACGCAGTATTTT

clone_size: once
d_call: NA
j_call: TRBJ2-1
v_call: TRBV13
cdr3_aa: CASSYTSRINEQFF
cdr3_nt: TGTGCCAGCAGCTACACTAGCAGAATCAATGAGCAGTTCTTC

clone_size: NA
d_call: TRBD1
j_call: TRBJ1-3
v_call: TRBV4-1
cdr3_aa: CASSRDTQGGGNTIYF
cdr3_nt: TGCGCCAGCAGCCGGGATACACAGGGGGGCGGAAACACCATATATTTT

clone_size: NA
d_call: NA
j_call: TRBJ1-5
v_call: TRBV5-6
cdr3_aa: CASSQGNQPQHF
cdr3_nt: TGTGCCAGCAGTCAGGGTAATCAGCCCCAGCATTTT

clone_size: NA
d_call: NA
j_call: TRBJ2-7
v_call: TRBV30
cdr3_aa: CAWSVGYEQYF
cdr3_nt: TGTGCCTGGAGTGTCGGGTACGAGCAGTACTTC

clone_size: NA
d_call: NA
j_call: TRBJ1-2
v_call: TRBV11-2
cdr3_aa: CASSLPSEGPLSGYTF
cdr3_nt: TGTGCCAGCAGCTTACCTTCGGAGGGGCCCCTTTCGGGCTACACCTTC

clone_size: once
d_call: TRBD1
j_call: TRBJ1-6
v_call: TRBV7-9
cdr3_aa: CASSSDRVSPLHF
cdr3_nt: TGTGCCAGCAGCTCGGACAGGGTTTCACCCCTCCACTTT

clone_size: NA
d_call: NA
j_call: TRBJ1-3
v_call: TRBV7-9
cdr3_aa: CASSLSRGAGNTIYF
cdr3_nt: TGTGCCAGCAGCTTGAGCAGGGGAGCTGGAAACACCATATATTTT

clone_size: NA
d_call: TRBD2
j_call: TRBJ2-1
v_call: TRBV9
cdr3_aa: CASSSGTSGPNNEQFF
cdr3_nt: TGTGCCAGCAGCTCGGGGACTAGCGGTCCAAACAATGAGCAGTTCTTC

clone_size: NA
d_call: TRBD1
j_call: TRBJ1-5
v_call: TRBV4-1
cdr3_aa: CASSQDGAQGDQPQHF
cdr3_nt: TGCGCCAGCAGCCAAGATGGGGCGCAGGGGGATCAGCCCCAGCATTTT

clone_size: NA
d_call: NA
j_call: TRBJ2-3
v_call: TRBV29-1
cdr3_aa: CSVEAGRADTQYF
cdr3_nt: TGCAGCGTTGAAGCAGGGCGAGCGGATACGCAGTATTTT

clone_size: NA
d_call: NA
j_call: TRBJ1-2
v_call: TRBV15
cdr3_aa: CATSRDAVTYGYTF
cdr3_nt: TGTGCCACCAGCAGAGATGCAGTTACCTATGGCTACACCTTC

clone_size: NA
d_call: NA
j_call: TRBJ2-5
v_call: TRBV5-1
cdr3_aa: CASSADSGGTQYF
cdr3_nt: TGCGCCAGCAGCGCGGACTCCGGAGGGACCCAGTACTTC

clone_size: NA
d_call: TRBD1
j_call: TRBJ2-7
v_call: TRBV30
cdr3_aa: CAWRFRGLLAYEQYF
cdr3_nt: TGTGCCTGGAGGTTCAGGGGGCTTCTCGCCTACGAGCAGTACTTC

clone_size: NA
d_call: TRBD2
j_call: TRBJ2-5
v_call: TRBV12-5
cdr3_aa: CASGLVVAGGRRETQYF
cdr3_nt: TGTGCTAGTGGTTTGGTGGTAGCGGGAGGCCGCCGGGAGACCCAGTACTTC

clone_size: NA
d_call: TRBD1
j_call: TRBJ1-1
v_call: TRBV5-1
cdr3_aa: CASSVLGQMGNTEAFF
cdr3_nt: TGCGCCAGCAGCGTGCTGGGACAGATGGGGAACACTGAAGCTTTCTTT

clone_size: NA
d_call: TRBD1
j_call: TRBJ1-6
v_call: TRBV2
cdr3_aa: CASSSAGTAYNSPLHF
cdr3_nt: TGTGCCAGCAGTTCAGCAGGGACAGCATATAATTCACCCCTCCACTTT

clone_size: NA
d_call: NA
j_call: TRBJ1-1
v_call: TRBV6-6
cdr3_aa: CASSYSRVKAFF
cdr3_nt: TGTGCCAGCAGTTACTCCAGGGTTAAAGCTTTCTTT

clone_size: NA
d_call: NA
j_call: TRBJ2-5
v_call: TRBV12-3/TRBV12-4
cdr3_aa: CASSRGRETQYF
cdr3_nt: TGTGCCAGCAGTCGGGGTAGAGAGACCCAGTACTTC

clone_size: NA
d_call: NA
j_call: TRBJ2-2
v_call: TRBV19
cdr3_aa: CASSIGLNTGELFF
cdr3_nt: TGTGCCAGTAGTATCGGTTTGAACACCGGGGAGCTGTTTTTT

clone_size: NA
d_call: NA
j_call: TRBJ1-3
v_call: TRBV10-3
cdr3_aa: CAIRKDHTDSGNTIYF
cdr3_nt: TGTGCCATCAGAAAAGACCACACAGACTCTGGAAACACCATATATTTT

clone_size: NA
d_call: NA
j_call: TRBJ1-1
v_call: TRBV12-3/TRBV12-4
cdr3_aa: CASSQTGLTEAFF
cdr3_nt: TGTGCCAGCAGCCAGACAGGACTTACTGAAGCTTTCTTT

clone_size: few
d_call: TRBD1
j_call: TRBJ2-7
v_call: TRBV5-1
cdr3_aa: CASSSDRLYEQYF
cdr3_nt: TGCGCCAGCAGCTCGGACAGGCTCTACGAGCAGTACTTC

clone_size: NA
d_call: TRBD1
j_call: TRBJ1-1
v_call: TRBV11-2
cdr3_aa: CASSLGQGAGAFF
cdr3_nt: TGTGCCAGCAGCTTGGGACAGGGGGCCGGTGCTTTCTTT

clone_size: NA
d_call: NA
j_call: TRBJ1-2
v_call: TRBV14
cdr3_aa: CASSQGSGDYGYTF
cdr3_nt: TGTGCCAGCAGCCAAGGAAGCGGGGACTATGGCTACACCTTC

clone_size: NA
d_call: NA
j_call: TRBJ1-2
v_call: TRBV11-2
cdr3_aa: CASSSISQGPRRGYTF
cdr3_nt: TGTGCCAGCAGCTCGATCTCTCAGGGGCCGCGAAGGGGCTACACCTTC

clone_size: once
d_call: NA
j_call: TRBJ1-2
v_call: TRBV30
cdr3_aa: CAFLLRAPRGYGYTF
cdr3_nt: TGTGCCTTTCTCCTCCGCGCTCCAAGGGGGTATGGCTACACCTTC

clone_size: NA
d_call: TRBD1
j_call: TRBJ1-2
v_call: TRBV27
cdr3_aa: CASSRNPTGDSGYGYTF
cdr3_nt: TGTGCCAGCAGCCGAAACCCGACAGGGGATTCGGGCTATGGCTACACCTTC

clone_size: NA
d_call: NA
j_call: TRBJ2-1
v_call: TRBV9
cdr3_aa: CASSRQALGYNEQFF
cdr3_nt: TGTGCCAGCAGCCGACAGGCTCTCGGGTACAATGAGCAGTTCTTC

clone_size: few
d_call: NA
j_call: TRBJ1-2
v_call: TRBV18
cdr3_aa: CASSQAGTLYGYTF
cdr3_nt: TGTGCCAGCTCACAAGCCGGGACTCTCTATGGCTACACCTTC

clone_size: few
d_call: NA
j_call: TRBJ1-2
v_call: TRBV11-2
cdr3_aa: CASSLEQNYGYTF
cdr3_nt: TGTGCCAGCAGCTTAGAACAGAACTATGGCTACACCTTC

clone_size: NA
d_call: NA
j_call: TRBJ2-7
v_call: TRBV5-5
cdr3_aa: CASSLRIAIIYEQYF
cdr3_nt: TGTGCCAGCAGCTTGAGGATAGCTATAATCTACGAGCAGTACTTC

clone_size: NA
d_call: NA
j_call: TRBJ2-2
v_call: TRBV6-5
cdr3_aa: CASTPTGNTGELFF
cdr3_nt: TGTGCCAGCACGCCTACAGGGAACACCGGGGAGCTGTTTTTT

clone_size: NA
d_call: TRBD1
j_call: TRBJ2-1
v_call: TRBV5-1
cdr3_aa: CASSLASTGAGEQFF
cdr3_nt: TGCGCCAGCAGCTTGGCCTCAACAGGGGCGGGTGAGCAGTTCTTC

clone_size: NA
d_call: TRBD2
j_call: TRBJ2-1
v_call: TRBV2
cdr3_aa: CASSVAGAGNEQFF
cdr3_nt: TGTGCCAGCAGTGTAGCGGGAGCCGGGAATGAGCAGTTCTTC

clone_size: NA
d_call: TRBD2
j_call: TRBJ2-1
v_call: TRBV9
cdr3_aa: CASSTSGSYEQFF
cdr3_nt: TGTGCCAGCAGCACTAGCGGGAGCTATGAGCAGTTCTTC

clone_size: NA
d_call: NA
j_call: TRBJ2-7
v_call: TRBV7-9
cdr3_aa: CASSLEQGSYEQYF
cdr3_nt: TGTGCCAGCAGCTTAGAACAGGGATCCTACGAGCAGTACTTC